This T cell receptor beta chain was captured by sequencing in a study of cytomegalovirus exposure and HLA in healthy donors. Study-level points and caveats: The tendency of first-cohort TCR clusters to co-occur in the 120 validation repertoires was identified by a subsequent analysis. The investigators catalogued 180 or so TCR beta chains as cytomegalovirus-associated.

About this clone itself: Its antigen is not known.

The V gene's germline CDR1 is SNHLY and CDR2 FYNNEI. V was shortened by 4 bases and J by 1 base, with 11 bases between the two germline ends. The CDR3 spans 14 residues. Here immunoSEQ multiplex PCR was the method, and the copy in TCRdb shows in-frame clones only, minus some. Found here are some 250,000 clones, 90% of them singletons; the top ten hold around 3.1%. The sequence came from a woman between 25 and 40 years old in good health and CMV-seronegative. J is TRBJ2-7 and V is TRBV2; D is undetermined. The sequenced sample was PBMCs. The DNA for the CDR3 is TGTGCCAGCAGTGGACCCACAGCTTCCTACGAGCAGTACTTC. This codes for CASSGPTASYEQYF.